Described below is a single T cell receptor (beta chain) sequence and its context. Its antigen is still unknown. There are no base qualities to consult, and no much larger clone falls within one base. The data stem from a study of cytomegalovirus exposure and HLA in healthy donors (dated by TCRdb to 2017 to 2019). At the level of the whole study: According to an earlier analysis of 450 to 650 of the donors, about 179 million T cells yielded 117 million unique TCR beta sequences and 250 to 350 Gb of sequence data. Approximately 310 gigabases of sequencing data and approximately 85 million unique TCR sequences were included in an early release covering roughly 700 HLA-typed donors. Of the 300 to 500 genotyped donors, over 80% were placed in the genetic ancestry cluster associated with self-reported Caucasian donors. The study was designed to test whether signatures of past pathogen exposure could be identified by cataloging public T cell receptors. The study used immunosequencing to profile the T cell repertoires of hundreds of subjects and linked those repertoires to cytomegalovirus serostatus. In addition to the first cohort of 650 to 800 subjects, a separate validation cohort of 100 to 150 different subjects was used. To predict cytomegalovirus infection status, the study combined high-throughput TCR immunosequencing, statistical association of individual TCRs with disease status, and machine learning. In a later analysis, previously published TCR beta repertoires from 550 to 700 donors were re-analyzed and high-resolution HLA genotyping was added so that TCR occurrence patterns could be studied. The later analysis used no new phenotypic data to find candidate immune exposures, relying instead on TCR beta sequences and their occurrence across donors. An earlier analysis of some 500 of the donors applied high-throughput TCR beta sequencing to assess whether each TCR beta V gene segment acted as functional or pseudogenic. Donor age, sex, ethnicity and CMV serostatus were collected together with the repertoire data. A later genetic analysis took genome-wide SNP genotypes for about three fifths of the 666 donors and used that subset as a discovery cohort. Every repertoire in the discovery cohort had been generated on one and the same sequencing platform. HLA typing covered class I and class II loci at four-digit resolution. The number of typed donors differed by locus: roughly 629-640 for A, B, C, DRB1 and DQB1; 522 for DQA1; fewer than 610 for DPA1; and about 450 for DPB1. About five DR-DQ haplotypes were treated as single units for association and clustering because of strong linkage in the cohort. Among around 400 genotyped donors of the cohort, an average of around 240,000 unique TCR beta nucleotide sequences were sequenced per donor, approximately 20% of them non-productive. The paper's findings and limits, for the study overall: Several of the top co-occurrence clusters appeared to be linked to parvovirus B19, influenza, CMV and Epstein-Barr virus, according to a later analysis. A later analysis found that HLA-associated TCR beta chains were more clonally expanded and had lower generation probabilities than equally common non-associated chains. Correlated functional status among segregating V segments might reflect linkage disequilibrium, but an unknown experimental factor could not be ruled out. In a later analysis, TCR association rates were found to vary across HLA loci, with the most associated TCRs seen for DRB1 alleles and the fewest for HLA-C alleles. CMV serostatus was the only immune exposure information available for the cohort. Most CMV-associated TCR beta chains appeared to be HLA-restricted in a later analysis, and the HLA associations seemed to be driven largely by CMV exposure. Presence/absence analyses assumed roughly uniform sequencing depth across donors, an assumption that may not hold. Because HLA typing was missing for some donors at each locus, association tests included only the typed subset. A few of the identified cytomegalovirus-associated TCR beta chains were confirmed in vitro to be specific for cytomegalovirus antigens. In this cohort, only TCR beta chains were sequenced, and detectable features were limited by the absence of alpha or paired-chain data. Strong co-occurrence of HLA alleles, especially DR and DQ, made assigning TCR associations to individual alleles difficult. Broadly in line with IMGT annotations, most TCR beta V segments showed up in productive rearrangements about 87% or about 30% of the time in an earlier analysis of approximately 600 of the donors. Because counts were too low, roughly 16 rarely observed V segments, including chromosome 9 orphons, were excluded from the earlier analysis of roughly 580 of the donors. Cytomegalovirus status was reported to be diagnosed by the classifier with high specificity and sensitivity in both the original and validation cohorts. According to a later genetic analysis, donors in an Asian-associated ancestry cluster had fewer N-insertions in productive TCRs than the approximately 710-donor mean. Specific HLA alleles were associated with 18,000 or so TCR beta sequences at a false discovery rate of 0.05 in a later analysis. The authors suggested that the approach could potentially be generalized to other disease states and immunological phenotypes. In the study, around 160 TCR beta chains were listed as associated with cytomegalovirus. A later genetic analysis associated a missense DCLRE1C variant with V-gene and J-gene trimming of TCR beta chains, and an independent cohort replicated the association. Most TCR sequences were observed very rarely across donors, whereas some public TCRs were present in many individuals. A cluster of highly shared sequence variants was judged likely to be a technical artifact of the sequencing pipeline. Because the 87-base-pair reads could not distinguish some IMGT-functional V segments, including TRBV6-2 and TRBV6-3, those segments were excluded. A further reported finding was that TCR beta sequences accurately predicted the HLA-A and HLA-B alleles for most subjects in the first cohort.

The protocol used for the library was the immunoSEQ multiplex PCR assay. For the multiplex PCR, a mixture combining 60 forward primers for TCR Vbeta segments and 13 reverse primers for TCR Jbeta segments was used. The CDR3 region of rearranged TCR beta genes was amplified from genomic DNA by a multiplex PCR assay. On the Illumina HiSeq System, the amplified TCR beta libraries were sequenced as 87-base-pair reads. In the source study's methods: A later analysis tallied about 77 million unique TCR beta chains across the 700 or so repertoires, and approximately 9.9 million of those chains were shared by two or more donors. To remove PCR and sequencing errors, raw reads were error-corrected and collapsed into unique sequences using a nearest-neighbor algorithm that merged closely related sequences. CDR3 sequences were aligned to IMGT reference sequences to assign V, D and J gene segments. For a sequence to be retained, at least a six-nucleotide match to both a V gene segment and a J gene segment was required. A rearrangement was called productive if the CDR3 had no stop codons and remained in frame with V and J, and every other rearrangement was called non-productive. Following IMGT convention, CDR3 was defined as the stretch from the second conserved V-encoded cysteine to the conserved J-encoded phenylalanine. The earlier analysis of about 560 of the donors excluded any sequence lacking an unambiguous match to a single V gene segment. An earlier analysis of fewer than 750 of the donors called V segments functional above 56.7% productive rearrangements and segregating when the between-donor standard deviation exceeded 5%. To diagnose cytomegalovirus status from the catalog of TCR beta chain sequences, a statistical classification framework was built. V and J gene assignment, in a later analysis, came from comparing TCR nucleotide sequences with IMGT/GENE-DB human TR gene sequences. The TCRdist pipeline was used in a later analysis to assign CDR3 sequences and most-parsimonious VDJ recombination scenarios. In a later analysis, each TCR beta chain was defined by its CDR3 amino acid sequence together with its V-gene family, and reads without a unique V-gene family were excluded. As a way to deal with suspected cross-contamination and a sequencing artifact, a later analysis dropped 450 to 600 nucleotide sequences that were highly shared and had low generation probability. In a later analysis, a clonal expansion index was calculated for each public chain from normalized within-repertoire ranks of inferred template counts. In a later analysis, generation probabilities were computed with a VDJ recombination model fitted to out-of-frame rearrangements, and the resulting probabilities were checked against IGoR. In a later analysis, TCR-TCR, TCR-HLA and TCR-CMV co-occurrence was scored with hypergeometric tests, and a repertoire-size bias correction was applied to TCR pairs. A later analysis estimated false discovery rates by permuting HLA or CMV assignments 20 times. A later analysis grouped co-occurring TCRs with DBSCAN, adding TCRdist sequence similarity when clustering within HLA-allele-positive subsets. Repertoires with fewer than 30,000 or more than 120,000 public chains were left out of co-occurrence clustering, as were four to six repertoires with anomalous nucleotide sharing. TCRdb stores this immuneACCESS table with in-frame sequences only. Part of the clones is absent; in the studies checked, under half of the shortfall reflects unresolved V genes, and no reason is known for the rest. From that table come the V and J calls and clone size; the DNA was used to work out D and trimming. The sample table records around 100,000 clones; approximately 79% of these occur just once. Clones ranked in the top ten supply around 3% of the sample.

In total, 500 to 700 healthy bone marrow donors made up the cohort. Cohort members were all nominally healthy when sampled, although unrecorded immune exposures were likely present. The donor was CMV seronegative and belonged to the group of 352 seronegative cohort members. A peripheral blood sample was collected from each donor, and TCR beta sequencing was performed on peripheral blood mononuclear cells. The Qiagen DNeasy Blood Extraction Kit was used to extract genomic DNA from the blood cell samples. V is shortened by 0 bases, J by 2 bases, and the region joining them spans 9 bases. In the germline V gene, CDR1 corresponds to SGHTA and CDR2 to FQGNSA. Counted from cysteine to phenylalanine, this CDR3 has 15 amino acids. Of all the DNA, just the CDR3 is kept, 45 bases in frame from base 1.

This sequence uses TRBV7-2 and TRBJ2-3, and TRBD1 may be the D gene, going by 5 matching bases. The sample comprised PBMCs. The source of this sequence is a woman in her 40s in good health and CMV-seronegative. The DNA is TGTGCCAGCAGCTTAGCGCAGGGAAACACAGATACGCAGTATTTT. The translation is CASSLAQGNTDTQYF.